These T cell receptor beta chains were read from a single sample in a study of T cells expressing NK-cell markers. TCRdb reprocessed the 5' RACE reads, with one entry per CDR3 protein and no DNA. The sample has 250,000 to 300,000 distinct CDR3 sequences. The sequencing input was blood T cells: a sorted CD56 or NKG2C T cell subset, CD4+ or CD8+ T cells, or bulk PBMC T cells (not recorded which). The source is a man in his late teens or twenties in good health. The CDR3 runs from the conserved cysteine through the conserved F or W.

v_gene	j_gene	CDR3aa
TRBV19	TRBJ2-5	CASTGLDDEAQYF
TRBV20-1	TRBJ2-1	CSAREATGSSEQFF
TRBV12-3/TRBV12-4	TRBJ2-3	CASSPGLAAQYTDTQYF
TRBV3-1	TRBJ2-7	CASSQGRGQRYEQYF
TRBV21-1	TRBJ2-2	CASSKALRGGGSNTGELFF
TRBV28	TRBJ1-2	CASSSAGYGYTF
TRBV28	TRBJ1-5	CASNGLNQPQHF
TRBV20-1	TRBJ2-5	CSAGGWMSQYF
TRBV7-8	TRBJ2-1	CASRSRGGYNEQFF
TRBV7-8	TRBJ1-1	CASSLDPFWNTEAFF
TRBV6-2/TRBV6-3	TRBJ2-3	CASRAAPGLAKPSTDTQYF
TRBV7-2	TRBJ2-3	CASNVGDSTDTQYF
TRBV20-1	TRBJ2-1	CSARDHSGHNEQFF
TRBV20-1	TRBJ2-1	CSATRQVGNEQFF
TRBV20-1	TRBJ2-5	CSATTGLETQYF
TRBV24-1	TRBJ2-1	CATSDGTPTSSEYNEQFF
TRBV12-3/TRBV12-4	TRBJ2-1	CASSPPGLAWEQFF
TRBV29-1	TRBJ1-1	CSAVTPPTEAFF
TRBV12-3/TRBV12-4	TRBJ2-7	CASGGTGWEQYF
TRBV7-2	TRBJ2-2	CASGSGHTGELFF
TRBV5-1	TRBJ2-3	CASSLNRGGLADSADTQYF
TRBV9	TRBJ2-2	CASSVRQGSRTGELFF